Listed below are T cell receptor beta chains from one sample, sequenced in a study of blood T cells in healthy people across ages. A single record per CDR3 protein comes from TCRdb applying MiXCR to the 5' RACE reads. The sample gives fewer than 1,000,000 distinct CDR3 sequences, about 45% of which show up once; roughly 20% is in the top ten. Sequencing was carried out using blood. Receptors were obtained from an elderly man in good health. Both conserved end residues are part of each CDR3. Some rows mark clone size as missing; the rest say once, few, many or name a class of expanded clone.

CDR3: CASSLEGLVGTDTQYF; V: TRBV5-1; size: -
CDR3: CASSQAAGVETQYF; V: TRBV27; size: few
CDR3: CSVGLAPYNEQFF; V: TRBV29-1; size: few
CDR3: CASSSYSALAGGEQYF; V: TRBV7-2; size: -
CDR3: CASSQGAGPSNNEQFF; V: TRBV3-1; size: many
CDR3: CSVAGVDTQYF; V: TRBV29-1; size: many
CDR3: CASSLFRDSLVEQYF; V: TRBV7-8; size: -
CDR3: CSARSDRVDVGYTF; V: TRBV20-1; size: -
CDR3: CASSQAARLAGGEQFF; V: TRBV4-2; size: -
CDR3: CSASGPPLGNEQFF; V: TRBV20-1; size: -
CDR3: CATSKGSSGNTIYF; V: TRBV15; size: -
CDR3: CATSDVGVTYNEQFF; V: TRBV24-1; size: -
CDR3: CSGNRGKGYNEQFF; V: TRBV29-1; size: -
CDR3: CASSTHGSGANVLTF; V: TRBV6-5; size: -
CDR3: CSVRAAGTTNEKLFF; V: TRBV29-1; size: -
CDR3: CASSLVLAGGPRGEQFF; V: TRBV12-3/TRBV12-4; size: few
CDR3: CASPTAGSPGANVLTF; V: TRBV12-3/TRBV12-4; size: many
CDR3: CASSPSGRANTGELFF; V: TRBV18; size: -
CDR3: CASSPTWSGEDTDTQYF; V: TRBV5-1; size: many
CDR3: CASSTRDTGSNSPLHF; V: TRBV4-2; size: -
CDR3: CSAKEGNYEQYF; V: TRBV20-1; size: once
CDR3: CASSSFLAAQETQFF; V: TRBV6-2/TRBV6-3; size: -
CDR3: CASSSLLKAFF; V: TRBV19; size: -
CDR3: CASSLLGQPQHF; V: TRBV7-2; size: -
CDR3: CASSPTGWNEKLFF; V: TRBV11-2; size: -
CDR3: CATRTRGGGSYNEQFF; V: TRBV10-3; size: few
CDR3: CSARDRGSGGGQKQFF; V: TRBV20-1; size: -
CDR3: CSVHRDRTYNEQFF; V: TRBV29-1; size: few
CDR3: CSVEGDRGVGEQYF; V: TRBV29-1; size: -
CDR3: CASSIRDTLSGGYTF; V: TRBV2; size: few
CDR3: CASSQDASGYQETQYF; V: TRBV3-1; size: -
CDR3: CASRPPRTGSNQPQHF; V: TRBV6-2/TRBV6-3; size: -
CDR3: CASSLARGLAGSRSTDTQYF; V: TRBV12-3/TRBV12-4; size: -
CDR3: CASSSTSVNEQFF; V: TRBV6-2/TRBV6-3; size: few
CDR3: CSVGRGTGLGYGYTF; V: TRBV29-1; size: -
CDR3: CASRPGQHTDTQYF; V: TRBV25-1; size: few
CDR3: CASSPTSGQLGEQYF; V: TRBV18; size: -
CDR3: CASNLTEEHYGYTF; V: TRBV5-1; size: -
CDR3: CASSSGQGRQKAQYF; V: TRBV5-1; size: many
CDR3: CASSLLPDPEQYF; V: TRBV7-9; size: few
CDR3: CASSRAGGAGGGGEQFF; V: TRBV12-3/TRBV12-4; size: -
CDR3: CASSLLELGEQYF; V: TRBV27; size: few
CDR3: CASSYGRGFQETQYF; V: TRBV5-5; size: few
CDR3: CASSQGLLGAREQYF; V: TRBV4-1; size: -
CDR3: CASNSGPGQGGEQYF; V: TRBV6-5; size: -
CDR3: CASSLFVVTGQETQYF; V: TRBV5-6; size: -
CDR3: CASSLKAPLAGYEQYF; V: TRBV7-3; size: -
CDR3: CASTRASGEQETQYF; V: TRBV18; size: -
CDR3: CASSLEATSGSGEQYF; V: TRBV5-1; size: -
CDR3: CASRSMDRGLDTQYF; V: TRBV27; size: -
CDR3: CAISGRPGTSGGREQFF; V: TRBV10-3; size: few